Listed here are 31 T cell receptor beta chains from one sample, sequenced in a study of blood T cell repertoires in COVID-19. Sequenced by immunoSEQ multiplex PCR; TCRdb stores in-frame clones only, minus some. The sample includes hundreds of thousands of clones, 80% to 90% seen only once; the top ten take 0.72%. Sequences were obtained from peripheral blood. The receptors originated from a man between 35 and 55 years old with acute or convalescent COVID-19.

The CDR3 region is CASSLNGGQETQYF. Here the CDR3 DNA reads TGTGCCAGCAGCCTTAACGGGGGGCAAGAGACCCAGTACTTC. The chain has TRBV6-5 and TRBJ2-5; the match to TRBD2 covers 7 bases. V trimming: 6 bases; J trimming: 2 bases; junction bases outside the gene matches: 6. The CDR3 sequence is 14 residues long. Germline CDR1 reads MNHEY; CDR2 reads SVGAGI.

This chain uses TRBV11-3 with TRBJ2-3, with 9 positions matching TRBD2. This CDR3 has 16 amino acids. Germline V lookup: CDR1 SGHNT, CDR2 YENEEA. V lost 1 base, J lost 1 base, and 3 bases stayed unmatched. The CDR3 coding sequence is TGTGCCAGCAGCTTAGCCCTAGCGGGGCGCACAGATACGCAGTATTTT. This codes for CASSLALAGRTDTQYF. Full variable domain (outside the CDR3, taken from reference TRBV11-3 and TRBJ2-3): EAGVVQSPRYKIIEKKQPVAFWCNPISGHNTLYWYLQNLGQGPELLIRYENEEAVDDSQLPKDRFSAERLKGVDSTLKIQPAELGDSAVYLCASSLALAGRTDTQYFGPGTRLTVL.

The V call is TRBV12-3 or TRBV12-4, the J call TRBJ1-1; D is unresolved. Trimming left V 1 base short and J 4 bases short, with 7 bases between. CDR3 length: 13 amino acids. The CDR3 sequence is CASSLDRRTEAFF. DNA of the CDR3: TGTGCCAGCAGTTTAGACAGACGCACTGAAGCTTTCTTT.

The chain couples TRBV19 to TRBJ1-5, with a tentative D call TRBD1 (6 bases). Trimming stripped 3 bases from V and 6 bases from J, with 18 bases between. CDR3 length: 16 amino acids. Germline loops: CDR1 LNHDA, CDR2 SQIVND (reference sequence). CDR3 DNA: TGTGCCAGTAGTATTGCCGGACAGTCCTGGGTTCAGCCCCAGCATTTT. Translation gives CASSIAGQSWVQPQHF.

The rearrangement links TRBV28 to TRBJ2-1; 8 bases align to TRBD2. With V trimmed by 5 bases and J by 7 bases, 16 bases remained unmatched. The CDR3 runs to 17 residues. Per germline, CDR1 MDHEN and CDR2 SYDVKM. The CDR3 DNA reads as TGTGCCAGCAGTCCCCTAGCGGGCACCAAGGGGGATAATGAGCAGTTCTTC. This gives the protein CASSPLAGTKGDNEQFF. The whole variable domain, remainder taken from reference TRBV28 and TRBJ2-1, is DVKVTQSSRYLVKRTGEKVFLECVQDMDHENMFWYRQDPGLGLRLIYFSYDVKMKEKGDIPEGYSVSREKKERFSLILESASTNQTSMYLCASSPLAGTKGDNEQFFGPGTRLTVL.

V is TRBV19 and J is TRBJ1-2; 9 bases match TRBD1. CDR3 size: 11 residues. After removal of 11 bases from V and 10 bases from J, the junction contained 8 bases not matched to a gene. CDR1 LNHDA and CDR2 SQIVND come from the germline V gene (reference sequence). CDR3 nucleotide sequence: TGTGCCGGAGGACAGGGGTTATCCTACACCTTC. Translation gives CAGGQGLSYTF. Full variable domain (missing parts from reference TRBV19 and TRBJ1-2): DGGITQSPKYLFRKEGQNVTLSCEQNLNHDAMYWYRQDPGQGLRLIYYSQIVNDFQKGDIAEGYSVSREKKESFPLTVTSAQKNPTAFYLCAGGQGLSYTFGSGTRLTVV.

This sequence joins TRBV2 and TRBJ1-5; TRBD1 agrees at 10 bases. J lost 6 bases, V lost 8 bases, and 4 bases had no gene match. This CDR3 has 13 residues. Per germline, CDR1 SNHLY and CDR2 FYNNEI. Written as DNA, the CDR3 is TGTGCCAGCCGGGGACAGGGGCTTCAGCCCCAGCATTTT. Protein sequence: CASRGQGLQPQHF.

The chain carries TRBV6-1 and TRBJ2-4; maybe TRBD1 (6 bases). Germline CDR1 reads MNHNS; CDR2 reads SASEGT. The CDR3 length is 17 residues. V was trimmed by 1 base and J by 1 base, leaving 14 bases between them. The CDR3 nucleotides read TGTGCCAGCAGTGAAGTTGTGGCAGGGGACGCCAAAAACATTCAGTACTTC. Residues: CASSEVVAGDAKNIQYF.

The chain combines TRBV11-3 with TRBJ2-2; TRBD2 might be the D (6 bases). Germline CDR1 and CDR2: SGHNT and YENEEA. The germline V and J ends were trimmed by 4 bases and 4 bases, with 10 bases remaining between them. This CDR3 region has 14 residues. The CDR3 DNA reads as TGTGCCAGCAGCTGGGGGGATCTCACCGGGGAGCTGTTTTTT. It specifies CASSWGDLTGELFF.

The rearrangement uses TRBV20-1 and TRBJ2-3; D unclear. Trimming shortened V by 4 bases and J by 5 bases, and 4 bases separated the two germline ends. CDR3 length: 10 residues. Germline V gives CDR1 DFQATT, CDR2 SNEGSKA (reference sequence). The CDR3 sequence is CSATLDTQYF. DNA for the CDR3: TGCAGTGCTACCCTAGATACGCAGTATTTT.

The V gene is TRBV6-2 or TRBV6-3, the J gene TRBJ2-7, with 8 bases matching TRBD2. Germline CDR1 MNHEY, CDR2 SVGEGT. With 5 bases clipped from V and 7 bases from J, the junction kept 13 bases outside the gene matches. The CDR3 has 15 amino acids. The CDR3 region is CASSPRAAGEEEQYF. CDR3 DNA sequence: TGTGCCAGCAGTCCCCGGGCAGCGGGGGAAGAGGAGCAGTACTTC.

The chain has TRBV11-3 and TRBJ2-1, with 10 bases lining up with TRBD2. The CDR3 extends over 15 amino acids. V shed 5 bases, J shed 4 bases, and the junction held 5 bases outside the gene matches. The germline gives CDR1 SGHNT, CDR2 YENEEA. CDR3 in amino acids: CASSITSGDYNEQFF. The CDR3 nucleotides read TGTGCCAGCAGCATTACTAGCGGGGATTACAATGAGCAGTTCTTC.

In nucleotides, the CDR3 is TGTGCCAGCAGCTTAGCGACAGGGGGCGGATTCAATGAGCAGTTCTTC. Amino acids: CASSLATGGGFNEQFF. The chain has TRBV7-8 and TRBJ2-1, with TRBD1 matching over 10 bases. CDR3 size: 16 residues. Germline V gene sequence: CDR1 SGHVS, CDR2 FQNEAQ. Trimming cost V 0 bases and J 6 bases; bases outside gene matches: 5. The whole variable domain, remainder taken from reference TRBV7-8 and TRBJ2-1, is GAGVSQSPRYKVAKRGQDVALRCDPISGHVSLFWYQQALGQGPEFLTYFQNEAQLDKSGLPSDRFFAERPEGSVSTLKIQRTQQEDSAVYLCASSLATGGGFNEQFFGPGTRLTVL.

The CDR3 nucleotides read TGTGCCATCAGCAAACAGGGAAGCACAGATACGCAGTATTTT. As protein: CAISKQGSTDTQYF. V usage is TRBV10-3 and J usage is TRBJ2-3, with D possibly being TRBD1 (6 bases). The CDR3 runs 14 residues. Germline assignment: CDR1 ENHRY and CDR2 SYGVKD. V lost 6 bases and J 0 bases, leaving 10 bases between the germline ends.

This clone was observed a handful of times. Other DNA sequences in the sample encode the same CDR3. CDR3 protein: CASSLGQGNYGYTF. The CDR3 DNA follows: TGTGCCAGCAGCTTAGGACAGGGAAACTATGGCTACACCTTC. This chain uses TRBV7-9 with TRBJ1-2; 7 nucleotides match TRBD1. The CDR3 runs to 14 residues. Trimming removed 1 base from V and 2 bases from J; junction bases left unmatched: 1. Germline V CDR1 and CDR2: SEHNR, FQNEAQ (reference sequence).

The chain links TRBV4-1 to TRBJ2-1; 14 bases agree with TRBD2. V gave up 4 bases and J gave up 6 bases; unmatched junction bases: 8. CDR3 length equals 17 residues. The germline CDR1 and CDR2 sequences are MGHRA and YSYEKL. The chain's CDR3 is CASSPTVTSGGGNEQFF. Written as DNA, the CDR3 is TGCGCCAGCAGCCCGACCGTGACTAGCGGGGGGGGCAATGAGCAGTTCTTC.

The V gene is TRBV9, the J gene TRBJ1-2; possible D gene TRBD1, 6 bases. The V end was cut by 1 base, the J end by 6 bases, with 19 bases between. The CDR3 loop spans 16 amino acids. Germline CDR1 SGDLS, CDR2 YYNGEE. For the CDR3, the DNA is TGTGCCAGCAGCGTATACGGGGTTGGACAGTCCAATGGCTACACCTTC. Translating it yields CASSVYGVGQSNGYTF.

The chain carries TRBV27 and TRBJ2-7, with D uncertain. V dropped 4 bases and J dropped 1 base, with 8 bases sitting between them. The length of the CDR3 is 13 residues. Germline CDR1 and CDR2: MNHEY and SMNVEV (reference sequence). The CDR3 spells CASSSIDSYEQYF. The CDR3 region has the DNA TGTGCCAGCAGTTCGATAGATTCCTACGAGCAGTACTTC.

This sequence joins TRBV29-1 and TRBJ1-2, with a weak D call TRBD1 (6 bases). The V end lost 1 base, the J end lost 7 bases, and 10 bases lay between the germline ends. The CDR3 sequence is 12 residues long. Germline CDR1 reads SQVTM; CDR2 reads ANQGSEA. The CDR3 DNA reads TGCAGCGTTGAAGGTGGGGGCGGTGGCTACACCTTC. This gives the protein CSVEGGGGGYTF.

The chain recombines TRBV19 with TRBJ1-5; 8 nucleotides line up with TRBD1. V lost 4 bases and J lost 0; bases outside the gene matches: 8. CDR1 LNHDA and CDR2 SQIVND come from the germline V gene (reference sequence). This CDR3 contains 17 residues. The CDR3: CASSTDRAPLSNQPQHF. The CDR3 bases are TGTGCCAGTAGTACGGACAGGGCTCCTCTTAGCAATCAGCCCCAGCATTTT.

The chain recombines TRBV28 with TRBJ2-1; tentatively, D is TRBD2 (5 bases). Trimming shortened V by 5 bases and J by 5 bases, and 19 bases separated the two germline ends. Germline assignment: CDR1 MDHEN and CDR2 SYDVKM. The CDR3 length is 16 residues. The CDR3 region has the DNA TGTGCCAGCAGTGTAGTAGGCGGGTTTACCAACAATGAGCAGTTCTTC. Translation gives CASSVVGGFTNNEQFF.

The chain is built from TRBV6-5 and TRBJ2-7; D might be TRBD2 (6 bases). Germline assignment: CDR1 MNHEY and CDR2 SVGAGI. This CDR3 has 13 residues. Trimming removed 6 bases at V and 3 bases at J, with 12 bases between. Here the CDR3 reads CASRAAGRYEQYF. CDR3 DNA sequence: TGTGCCAGCAGGGCTGCGGGACGCTACGAGCAGTACTTC.

The genes are TRBV28 and TRBJ2-6; TRBD2 is a possible D gene (6 bases). The CDR3 spans 16 residues. CDR1 MDHEN and CDR2 SYDVKM come from the germline V gene. V was cut by 2 bases and J by 0 bases, with 8 bases left in between. The CDR3 is CASSLGDSSGANVLTF. The CDR3 coding sequence is TGTGCCAGCAGTTTAGGGGACTCCTCTGGGGCCAACGTCCTGACTTTC.

The chain has TRBV11-3 and TRBJ1-1; 7 positions agree with TRBD1. V shed 5 bases, J shed 1 base, and the junction held 4 bases outside the gene matches. Looked up from germline, CDR1 is SGHNT and CDR2 is YENEEA. The CDR3 consists of 14 residues. In DNA, the CDR3 is TGTGCCAGCAGCCGGGACAGATGGAACACTGAAGCTTTCTTT. Translation: CASSRDRWNTEAFF.

This sequence joins TRBV6-5 and TRBJ1-5; D uncertain. Trimming stripped 4 bases from V and 4 bases from J, with 8 bases between. The CDR3 spans 13 residues. From germline, CDR1 is MNHEY and CDR2 SVGAGI. The CDR3 region is CASSWRVNQPQHF. CDR3 sequence (DNA): TGTGCCAGCAGTTGGAGGGTTAATCAGCCCCAGCATTTT.

The rearrangement uses TRBV7-2 and TRBJ2-3, with D perhaps matching TRBD1 (6 bases). Deletions cut 8 bases from V and 2 bases from J, with 11 bases between. This CDR3 has 13 amino acids. Germline V lookup: CDR1 SGHTA, CDR2 FQGNSA. The CDR3 nucleotides read TGTGCCAGCGGGGGCCGGATCACAGATACGCAGTATTTT. The encoded protein is CASGGRITDTQYF.

This chain joins TRBV20-1 and TRBJ1-4; D unclear. V lost 5 bases to trimming and J lost 4 bases, with 5 bases between them. Germline V gene sequence: CDR1 DFQATT, CDR2 SNEGSKA (reference sequence). The length of the CDR3 is 11 residues. Here the CDR3 reads CSASVNEKLFF. The CDR3 DNA follows: TGCAGTGCTTCCGTTAATGAAAAACTGTTTTTT.

Here the CDR3 DNA reads TGTGCCAGCAGCACCACGACAGCTCCCGGGGAGCTGTTTTTT. Residues: CASSTTTAPGELFF. The chain employs TRBV11-2 and TRBJ2-2; maybe TRBD1 (5 bases). The CDR3 sequence is 14 residues long. V shed 5 bases and J shed 6 bases, with 13 bases lying between them. Per the germline V gene, CDR1 is SGHAT and CDR2 is FQNNGV.

On this clone: The same CDR3 arises from other DNA sequences in this sample as well. The chain recombines TRBV6-5 with TRBJ2-1; D is ambiguous. CDR3 length equals 14 residues. The V end was cut by 0 bases, the J end by 1 base, with 4 bases between. Germline assignment: CDR1 MNHEY and CDR2 SVGAGI. CDR3 bases: TGTGCCAGCAGTTACTCGACATCCTACAATGAGCAGTTCTTC. Translating gives CASSYSTSYNEQFF.

The J gene is TRBJ2-7, the V gene TRBV5-4; TRBD2 matches 11 bases. The V gene end was trimmed by 4 bases and the J gene end by 3 bases; junction bases not matched to a gene: 9. The CDR3 sequence is 16 residues long. The germline CDR1 and CDR2 sequences are SGHNT and YYREEE (reference sequence). As DNA, the CDR3 is TGTGCCAGCAGCGACTTAGCGGGAGGGACCCACTACGAGCAGTACTTC. This gives the protein CASSDLAGGTHYEQYF.

V and J are TRBV7-9 and TRBJ2-1; TRBD1 aligns across 7 bases. Germline trimming cut 1 base from V and 2 bases from J; bases unmatched to any gene: 2. The CDR3 is 15 residues long. Per germline, CDR1 SEHNR and CDR2 FQNEAQ (reference sequence). The CDR3 is CASSLEGAPYNEQFF. The CDR3 region has the DNA TGTGCCAGCAGCTTAGAGGGGGCCCCCTACAATGAGCAGTTCTTC.